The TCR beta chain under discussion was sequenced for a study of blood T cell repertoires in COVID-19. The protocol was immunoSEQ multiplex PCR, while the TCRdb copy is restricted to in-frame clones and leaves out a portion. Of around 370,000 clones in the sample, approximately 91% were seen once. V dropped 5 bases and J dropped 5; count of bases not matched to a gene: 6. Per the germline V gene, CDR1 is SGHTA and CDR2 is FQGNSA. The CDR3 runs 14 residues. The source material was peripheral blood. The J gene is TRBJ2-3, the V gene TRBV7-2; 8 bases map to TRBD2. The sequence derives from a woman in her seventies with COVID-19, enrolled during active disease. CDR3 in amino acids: CASSPGGAGDTQYF. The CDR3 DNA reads TGTGCCAGCAGCCCCGGGGGGGCGGGAGATACGCAGTATTTT.